The 20 T cell receptor beta chains reported below all come from one sample, sequenced in a study of cytomegalovirus exposure and HLA in healthy donors. PCR amplification relied on 60 Vbeta primers (plus 13 Jbeta primers). Sequencing was performed with immunoSEQ multiplex PCR; in TCRdb, only in-frame clones are kept and a portion is missing. The sample includes approximately 140,000 clones, 78% seen only once; the top ten take 2.8%. Sequenced material: PBMCs. The receptors stem from a male donor in good health and CMV-seronegative.

The rearrangement uses TRBV30 and TRBJ1-3; 7 bases match TRBD1. This CDR3 spans 13 amino acids. The V gene's germline CDR1 is GTSNPN and CDR2 SVGIG (reference sequence). V shed 3 bases, J shed 2 bases, and the junction held 1 base outside the gene matches. The CDR3 protein is CAWRGTAGNTIYF. In nucleotides, the CDR3 is TGTGCCTGGAGGGGGACAGCTGGAAACACCATATATTTT. The full variable domain, its missing parts supplied by reference TRBV30 and TRBJ1-3, is SQTIHQWPATLVQPVGSPLSLECTVEGTSNPNLYWYRQAAGRGLQLLFYSVGIGQISSEVPQNLSASRPQDRQFILSSKKLLLSDSGFYLCAWRGTAGNTIYFGEGSWLTVV.

The chain is built from TRBV10-3 and TRBJ2-7; 12 nucleotides align to TRBD2. J gave up 3 bases and V 3 bases, and 15 bases lay outside the gene matches. Germline CDR1 and CDR2: ENHRY and SYGVKD. The CDR3 length is 19 residues. The chain's CDR3 is CAISETRGPTSGRLYEQYF. The CDR3 DNA reads TGTGCCATCAGTGAAACGAGGGGGCCCACTAGCGGGAGGCTCTACGAGCAGTACTTC.

The gene calls are TRBV4-2 and TRBJ2-7; a possible D gene is TRBD1 (5 bases). V lost 3 bases, J lost 0 bases, and 18 bases lay in between. Germline V gene sequence: CDR1 LGHNA, CDR2 YNFKEQ. The CDR3 sequence is 17 residues long. The CDR3 spells CASSQGPQGTFSYEQYF. CDR3 DNA sequence: TGTGCCAGCAGCCAGGGCCCTCAGGGCACCTTCTCCTACGAGCAGTACTTC.

V gene TRBV5-4 combines with J gene TRBJ2-1, with TRBD2 identical over 7 bases. Trimming removed 1 base from V and 4 bases from J; junction bases left unmatched: 5. The CDR3 totals 15 residues. Germline CDR1 and CDR2: SGHNT and YYREEE (reference sequence). CDR3 nucleotide sequence: TGTGCCAGCAGCTTGAGGACTAGAACATACAATGAGCAGTTCTTC. This sequence encodes CASSLRTRTYNEQFF.

The chain carries TRBV4-2 and TRBJ2-5; D not certain. V dropped 0 bases and J dropped 4 bases, with 6 bases sitting between them. Germline CDR1 and CDR2: LGHNA and YNFKEQ. CDR3 size: 13 residues. The CDR3 protein is CASSQEESETQYF. The CDR3 DNA sequence: TGTGCCAGCAGCCAAGAAGAGTCAGAGACCCAGTACTTC.

The chain employs TRBV13 and TRBJ2-7, with 8 bases identical to TRBD1. CDR3 length: 15 amino acids. Germline-derived CDR1 and CDR2 are PRHDT and FYEKMQ (reference sequence). V dropped 5 bases and J dropped 3; count of bases not matched to a gene: 9. For the CDR3, the DNA is TGTGCCAGCAGCCGCACATCGGACAGGGACTACGAGCAGTACTTC. Amino acids: CASSRTSDRDYEQYF.

The CDR3 DNA follows: TGTGCCAGCAAAGGGCCTAGCGGGAACTACAATGAGCAGTTCTTC. It is translated as CASKGPSGNYNEQFF. The chain has TRBV2 and TRBJ2-1, with 9 bases identical to TRBD2. The CDR3 consists of 15 residues. The V and J ends lost 7 bases and 3 bases, in that order; junction bases with no gene match: 7. CDR1 and CDR2 (germline): SNHLY, FYNNEI. The full variable domain, with the rest looked up from reference TRBV2 and TRBJ2-1, is EPEVTQTPSHQVTQMGQEVILRCVPISNHLYFYWYRQILGQKVEFLVSFYNNEISEKSEIFDDQFSVERPDGSNFTLKIRSTKLEDSAMYFCASKGPSGNYNEQFFGPGTRLTVL.

The chain couples TRBV5-4 to TRBJ2-5, with D unclear. From germline, CDR1 is SGHNT and CDR2 YYREEE (reference sequence). Between the trimmed V and J ends, which lost 0 bases and 0 bases, there was a span of 9 bases. The CDR3 covers 15 residues. CDR3 sequence reads: CASSLVNSNQETQYF. As DNA, the CDR3 is TGTGCCAGCAGCTTGGTCAACAGTAACCAAGAGACCCAGTACTTC.

The chain has TRBV27 and TRBJ1-5, with 7 bases identical to TRBD1. The CDR3 runs to 12 residues. The V segment lost 0 bases and the J segment 15 bases; nucleotides outside the gene matches: 5. Germline V gene lookup returns CDR1 MNHEY and CDR2 SMNVEV (reference sequence). The CDR3 bases are TGTGCCAGCAGTTTATCGGGACAGTTAATGCATTTT. It codes for CASSLSGQLMHF.

The CDR3 DNA is TGTGCCAGTACCGCACTCATCGGGGGGGTGTATAGCAATCAGCCCCAGCATTTT. This translates into CASTALIGGVYSNQPQHF. The chain carries TRBV19 and TRBJ1-5; D might be TRBD1 (5 bases). Trimming removed 7 bases at V and 0 bases at J, with 22 bases between. This CDR3 is 18 amino acids long. CDR1 and CDR2 (germline): LNHDA, SQIVND (reference sequence).

The V and J genes are TRBV6-5 and TRBJ2-5; D is possibly TRBD2 (5 bases). CDR1 is MNHEY and CDR2 is SVGAGI in the germline V gene. This CDR3 region has 13 residues. Trimming cost V 6 bases and J 5 bases, with 13 bases left between them. CDR3 amino acids: CASSSGGLETQYF. DNA of the CDR3: TGTGCCAGCAGCTCCGGCGGGTTGGAGACCCAGTACTTC.

The genes are TRBV5-4 and TRBJ1-2; D gene unclear. This CDR3 has 14 amino acids. V lost 3 bases to trimming and J lost 4 bases, with 13 bases between them. CDR1 is SGHNT, CDR2 YYREEE, per germline (reference sequence). CDR3 sequence (DNA): TGTGCCAGCAGCTCGGCGGGAAATCTCTATGGCTACACCTTC. This gives the protein CASSSAGNLYGYTF.

The chain combines TRBV21-1 with TRBJ2-2; the table's D gene call, TRBD1, was not cross checked with the DNA. TRBV21-1 is reported as a pseudogene. The CDR3 length is 18 residues. CDR3 loop: CASSKTPGQGASTGELFF. CDR3 coding DNA: TGTGCCAGCAGCAAAACACCGGGACAGGGGGCGTCGACCGGGGAGCTGTTTTTT.

V is TRBV2 and J is TRBJ1-3; D is ambiguous. Trimming cost V 7 bases and J 0 bases, with 7 bases left between them. The CDR3 runs to 13 residues. The V gene's germline CDR1 is SNHLY and CDR2 FYNNEI. The CDR3 protein is CASTMSSGNTIYF. In DNA, the CDR3 is TGTGCCAGCACTATGTCCTCTGGAAACACCATATATTTT. The whole variable domain, remainder taken from reference TRBV2 and TRBJ1-3, is EPEVTQTPSHQVTQMGQEVILRCVPISNHLYFYWYRQILGQKVEFLVSFYNNEISEKSEIFDDQFSVERPDGSNFTLKIRSTKLEDSAMYFCASTMSSGNTIYFGEGSWLTVV.

V gene TRBV5-1 combines with J gene TRBJ2-5; the match to TRBD2 covers 8 bases. Germline-derived CDR1 and CDR2 are SGHRS and YFSETQ. The V segment lost 0 bases and the J segment 3 bases; nucleotides outside the gene matches: 1. The CDR3 covers 14 residues. In DNA form, the CDR3 reads TGCGCCAGCAGCTTGGGACTAGCGAAAGAGACCCAGTACTTC. This gives the protein CASSLGLAKETQYF.

The V gene is TRBV13, the J gene TRBJ2-2; a weak D match, TRBD1 (5 bases). The length of the CDR3 is 15 residues. Looked up from germline, CDR1 is PRHDT and CDR2 is FYEKMQ (reference sequence). V was shortened by 4 bases and J by 6 bases, with 15 bases between the two germline ends. The chain's CDR3 is CASSSRAWGSGELFF. CDR3 bases: TGTGCCAGCAGCTCCCGGGCGTGGGGCTCCGGGGAGCTGTTTTTT.

V and J are TRBV19 and TRBJ1-4; maybe TRBD1 (6 bases). Germline-derived CDR1 and CDR2 are LNHDA and SQIVND (reference sequence). The CDR3 sequence is 16 residues long. V lost 5 bases to trimming and J lost 3 bases, with 16 bases between them. Here the CDR3 reads CASSSLGARPNEKLFF. The CDR3 bases are TGTGCCAGTAGTTCGCTGGGGGCGCGGCCTAATGAAAAACTGTTTTTT.

To note about this clone: The same CDR3 can be traced to other DNA sequences in this sample. The chain joins TRBV5-1 to TRBJ2-5, with a weak D call TRBD1 (5 bases). Trimming cost V 2 bases and J 5 bases, with 16 bases left between them. This CDR3 has 15 residues. Germline V gene data show CDR1 as SGHRS and CDR2 as YFSETQ. The CDR3 spells CASSLSLRETETQYF. The CDR3 nucleotides are TGCGCCAGCAGCTTATCCCTCAGGGAAACTGAGACCCAGTACTTC.

The rearrangement links TRBV30 to TRBJ2-7, with D unresolved. Trimming left V 3 bases short and J 3 bases short, with 3 bases between. The CDR3 loop spans 10 amino acids. Germline CDR1 GTSNPN, CDR2 SVGIG (reference sequence). In nucleotides, the CDR3 is TGTGCCTGGAGCGGCTACGAGCAGTACTTC. This gives the protein CAWSGYEQYF.

This chain connects TRBV7-2 to TRBJ1-2; the D gene is possibly TRBD1 (5 bases). From germline, CDR1 is SGHTA and CDR2 FQGNSA. With 8 bases removed from V and 3 bases from J, the gap between germline ends came to 16 bases. This CDR3 is 14 amino acids long. The CDR3 coding sequence is TGTGCCAGCGGCGGGAGGGGACCCTACTATGGCTACACCTTC. This gives the protein CASGGRGPYYGYTF.